The 27 T cell receptor beta chains reported below all come from one sample, sequenced in a study of blood T cell repertoires in COVID-19. TCRdb's table, derived via immunoSEQ multiplex PCR, lists solely in-frame clones and lacks some. The top ten clones hold roughly 3.3% of a sample with 200,000 to 250,000 clones, roughly nine tenths of them seen once. Sequenced sample: PBMCs or T cells enriched from blood (not recorded which). These receptors were collected from a woman in her forties or fifties in a cohort exposed to, infected with or recovered from COVID-19 (not recorded which).

The chain joins TRBV30 to TRBJ2-2; D is possibly TRBD1 (6 bases). Germline CDR1 GTSNPN, CDR2 SVGIG (reference sequence). Trimming removed 2 bases from V and 6 bases from J, with 10 bases in between. The CDR3 is 13 amino acids. DNA of the CDR3: TGTGCCTGGAGTCGACAGGTCCCCGGGGAGCTGTTTTTT. This codes for CAWSRQVPGELFF.

The chain couples TRBV3-1 (or the pseudogene TRBV3-2) to TRBJ2-7; 9 positions match TRBD1. There are 15 residues in the CDR3. The trim removed 6 bases at V and 1 base at J, leaving 7 bases unmatched. CDR1 is LGHDT, CDR2 YNNKEL, per germline (reference sequence). The DNA for the CDR3 is TGTGCCAGCAGACTGACCGGGACAGGGTCCTACGAGCAGTACTTC. Translation gives CASRLTGTGSYEQYF.

The V call is TRBV6-5, the J call TRBJ2-1; D might be TRBD2 (8 bases). V lost 6 bases, J lost 7 bases, and 13 bases lay in between. This CDR3 spans 13 amino acids. CDR1 is MNHEY and CDR2 is SVGAGI in the germline V gene. CDR3 in DNA: TGTGCCAGCAGAGGGGGCGGGGGGAATGAGCAGTTCTTC. Protein: CASRGGGGNEQFF.

The V call is TRBV3-1 (or the pseudogene TRBV3-2), the J call TRBJ2-7; tentative D call: TRBD1 (5 bases). CDR3 length: 14 amino acids. V was trimmed by 1 base and J by 7 bases, leaving 14 bases between them. Germline V gene data show CDR1 as LGHDT and CDR2 as YNNKEL (reference sequence). The CDR3 sequence is CASSQGGGSGEQYF. The CDR3, as DNA: TGTGCCAGCAGCCAAGGGGGCGGTAGTGGGGAGCAGTACTTC.

The chain joins TRBV6-4 to TRBJ2-1; the D gene is possibly TRBD2 (7 bases). Germline CDR1 MRHNA, CDR2 SNTAGT. The V end lost 2 bases, the J end lost 0 bases, and 20 bases lay between the germline ends. CDR3 length: 19 residues. The CDR3 bases are TGTGCCAGCAGTGACACTCGCCGGAGGGGGGGGGCCTCCTACAATGAGCAGTTCTTC. Protein: CASSDTRRRGGASYNEQFF.

The chain uses TRBV11-2 and TRBJ2-1, with D unresolved. The CDR3 sequence is 13 residues long. The V and J ends lost 5 bases and 9 bases respectively, with 14 bases between them. Germline-derived CDR1 and CDR2 are SGHAT and FQNNGV. The CDR3 region has the DNA TGTGCCAGCAGCCCCAATCGCGATTTTGAGCAGTTCTTC. Translating it yields CASSPNRDFEQFF.

V usage is TRBV3-1 (or the pseudogene TRBV3-2) and J usage is TRBJ2-7; 11 bases agree with TRBD1. This CDR3 contains 17 residues. Germline-derived CDR1 and CDR2 are LGHDT and YNNKEL (reference sequence). J was trimmed by 5 bases and V by 5 bases; bases with no gene match: 14. The CDR3 is CASSNKLTGTGGHEQYF. In nucleotides, the CDR3 is TGTGCCAGCAGCAACAAGTTGACCGGGACAGGGGGTCACGAGCAGTACTTC.

The gene calls are TRBV4-3 and TRBJ2-7; 10 bases align to TRBD2. V lost 1 base and J lost 4; bases outside the gene matches: 7. Germline values: CDR1 LGHNA, CDR2 YSLEER. The CDR3 totals 16 residues. In nucleotides, the CDR3 is TGCGCCAGCAGCCAAGGGGTAGCGGGGGGCGTGTACGAGCAGTACTTC. Translation: CASSQGVAGGVYEQYF.

The genes are TRBV29-1 and TRBJ2-2, with a weak D call TRBD2 (7 bases). Germline CDR1 reads SQVTM; CDR2 reads ANQGSEA. V lost 4 bases and J 7 bases, leaving 16 bases between the germline ends. The CDR3 spans 14 residues. The CDR3: CSVVAGASGGELFF. DNA for the CDR3: TGCAGCGTTGTGGCGGGGGCGAGTGGCGGGGAGCTGTTTTTT.

The chain combines TRBV9 with TRBJ2-2, with unresolved D. The CDR3 length is 12 residues. Looked up from germline, CDR1 is SGDLS and CDR2 is YYNGEE. Trimming took 6 bases from V and 1 from J, leaving 4 bases between them. The CDR3 here is CASNGNTGELFF. CDR3 sequence (DNA): TGTGCCAGCAACGGGAACACCGGGGAGCTGTTTTTT. Filled out from reference TRBV9 and TRBJ2-2, the complete variable domain reads DSGVTQTPKHLITATGQRVTLRCSPRSGDLSVYWYQQSLDQGLQFLIQYYNGEERAKGNILERFSAQQFPDLHSELNLSSLELGDSALYFCASNGNTGELFFGEGSRLTVL.

This chain uses TRBV6-6 with TRBJ1-5; TRBD1 aligns across 8 bases. The junction had 11 bases not matched to a gene; V was cut back by 6 bases and J by 1 base. The CDR3 runs 17 residues. CDR1 is MNHNY and CDR2 is SVGAGI in the germline V gene (reference sequence). CDR3 protein: CASSRRLTGESNQPQHF. DNA of the CDR3: TGTGCCAGCAGCCGACGACTGACAGGGGAGAGCAATCAGCCCCAGCATTTT.

The rearrangement joins TRBV5-4 to TRBJ2-2, with 10 positions matching TRBD1. The V gene's germline CDR1 is SGHNT and CDR2 YYREEE (reference sequence). There are 16 residues in the CDR3. V was pared by 4 bases and J by 4 bases, with 7 bases of the junction left unmatched. CDR3 protein: CASSTRQGAGTGELFF. CDR3 sequence (DNA): TGTGCCAGCAGCACAAGACAGGGGGCGGGCACCGGGGAGCTGTTTTTT.

V is TRBV7-2 and J is TRBJ1-5, with D maybe TRBD1 (6 bases). Trimming left V 5 bases short and J 5 bases short, with 22 bases between. Germline V gene sequence: CDR1 SGHTA, CDR2 FQGNSA. The CDR3 covers 17 residues. The CDR3 loop reads CASSLRGGGRGDQPQHF. CDR3 coding DNA: TGTGCCAGCAGCCTACGCGGGGGTGGCAGGGGAGATCAGCCCCAGCATTTT.

The chain has TRBV11-2 and TRBJ2-7; 9 bases map to TRBD1. Germline CDR1 and CDR2: SGHAT and FQNNGV. The CDR3 sequence is 13 residues long. The ends lost 4 bases at V and 11 bases at J; junction bases unmatched: 9. CDR3 DNA: TGTGCCAGCAGCTCTCGGGACAGGGCGAGGGAGTACTTC. Translating gives CASSSRDRAREYF.

This clone was observed a few times. DNA for the CDR3: TGTGCCAGCCTAAGACAGGGGGCAGAGACTGAAGCTTTCTTT. This sequence encodes CASLRQGAETEAFF. This chain links TRBV2 with TRBJ1-1, with 10 nucleotides matching TRBD1. CDR1 and CDR2 from the germline V gene are SNHLY and FYNNEI. This CDR3 contains 14 residues. The J segment lost 5 bases and the V segment lost 8 bases, leaving 8 bases of the junction unmatched.

This rearrangement joins TRBV4-1 to TRBJ1-5, with D unresolved. The ends were cut back, 1 base at V and 3 bases at J, with 16 bases in the middle. The CDR3 is 17 residues long. The germline gives CDR1 MGHRA, CDR2 YSYEKL. Written as DNA, the CDR3 is TGCGCCAGCAGCCAAGGGACTGGAGCGCCCAACAATCAGCCCCAGCATTTT. Translating it yields CASSQGTGAPNNQPQHF.

The J gene is TRBJ2-7, the V gene TRBV6-2 or TRBV6-3; 8 bases line up with TRBD2. The CDR3 runs to 14 residues. Germline-derived CDR1 and CDR2 are MNHEY and SVGEGT. V lost 4 bases, J lost 5 bases, and 7 bases stayed unmatched. CDR3 bases: TGTGCCAGCAGTTTACGGGGGGGATTGGACGAGCAGTACTTC. Its translation is CASSLRGGLDEQYF.

CDR3 amino acids: CAISDTSGGAEEQFF. As DNA, the CDR3 is TGTGCCATCAGTGACACTAGCGGGGGGGCCGAGGAGCAGTTCTTC. V usage is TRBV10-3 and J usage is TRBJ2-1; TRBD2 matches at 13 bases. CDR1 and CDR2 (germline): ENHRY, SYGVKD. The V segment lost 3 bases and the J segment 10 bases; nucleotides outside the gene matches: 6. This CDR3 has 15 amino acids.

This clone came up once. The chain couples TRBV18 to TRBJ2-3; tentatively, D is TRBD2 (6 bases). The CDR3 loop spans 12 amino acids. Per the germline V gene, CDR1 is KGHSH and CDR2 is LQKENI. V shed 5 bases and J shed 4 bases, with 7 bases lying between them. The CDR3, as DNA: TGTGCCAGCTCATCTAGCGCAGATACGCAGTATTTT. Its protein product is CASSSSADTQYF.

The chain is built from TRBV6-2 or TRBV6-3 and TRBJ2-2, with TRBD2 matching over 9 bases. CDR3 size: 15 residues. Germline lookup yields CDR1 MNHEY and CDR2 SVGEGT. V gave up 6 bases and J gave up 4 bases; unmatched junction bases: 6. The CDR3 nucleotides read TGTGCCAGCAGCAGAGCGGGGGGTTCCACCGGGGAGCTGTTTTTT. As protein: CASSRAGGSTGELFF.

The rearrangement joins TRBV5-4 to TRBJ2-2; TRBD1 matches at 9 bases. The CDR3 contains 15 residues. After removal of 0 bases from V and 6 bases from J, the junction contained 3 bases not matched to a gene. Germline values: CDR1 SGHNT, CDR2 YYREEE (reference sequence). Here the CDR3 DNA reads TGTGCCAGCAGCTTGGGGCGGACAGGGGCCGGGGAGCTGTTTTTT. It yields the protein CASSLGRTGAGELFF.

This sequence joins TRBV11-2 and TRBJ1-3, with a possible D match to TRBD1 (6 bases). Germline values: CDR1 SGHAT, CDR2 FQNNGV. This CDR3 spans 17 amino acids. V was pared by 5 bases and J by 4 bases, with 21 bases between. CDR3 loop: CASSLRVAGEKGNTIYF. The CDR3 bases are TGTGCCAGCAGCCTCCGCGTGGCAGGGGAGAAGGGAAACACCATATATTTT. Together with reference TRBV11-2 and TRBJ1-3, the CDR3 gives the full variable domain: EAGVAQSPRYKIIEKRQSVAFWCNPISGHATLYWYQQILGQGPKLLIQFQNNGVVDDSQLPKDRFSAERLKGVDSTLKIQPAKLEDSAVYLCASSLRVAGEKGNTIYFGEGSWLTVV.

The V and J genes are TRBV11-3 and TRBJ1-2; no definite D call. V was clipped by 4 bases and J by 4 bases, with 10 bases between them. Germline assignment: CDR1 SGHNT and CDR2 YENEEA. This CDR3 region has 13 residues. The CDR3 DNA is TGTGCCAGCAGCTCTATTATTCCCTATGGCTACACCTTC. Translated, it gives CASSSIIPYGYTF.

The V call is TRBV5-6, the J call TRBJ1-6, with 9 bases matching TRBD1. This CDR3 is built from 16 residues. Germline CDR1 reads SGHDT; CDR2 reads YYEEEE. V lost 4 bases to trimming and J lost 6 bases; unmatched junction nucleotides: 8. The CDR3 protein is CASSPGQGRGNSPLHF. The CDR3 DNA follows: TGTGCCAGCAGCCCGGGACAGGGTCGCGGTAATTCACCCCTCCACTTT.

The CDR3 spells CASSLLVLSDEQFF. The CDR3 DNA reads TGTGCCAGCAGCTTATTAGTGCTAAGCGATGAGCAGTTCTTC. The chain links TRBV7-9 to TRBJ2-1; D gene uncertain. The germline V and J ends were trimmed by 2 bases and 8 bases, with 13 bases remaining between them. The CDR3 length is 14 residues. Germline lookup yields CDR1 SEHNR and CDR2 FQNEAQ (reference sequence).

This clone was detected only once. This chain links TRBV19 with TRBJ2-6; unclear D gene. The V gene's germline CDR1 is LNHDA and CDR2 SQIVND (reference sequence). V dropped 3 bases and J dropped 7 bases, with 10 bases sitting between them. CDR3 length equals 14 residues. The CDR3: CASSMTRVANVLTF. The CDR3 DNA reads TGTGCCAGTAGTATGACCCGGGTCGCCAACGTCCTGACTTTC.

The chain links TRBV10-1 to TRBJ2-3, with 9 bases lining up with TRBD1. V dropped 7 bases and J dropped 1; count of bases not matched to a gene: 9. The CDR3 totals 16 residues. Germline CDR1 WNHNN, CDR2 SYGVQD (reference sequence). For the CDR3, the DNA is TGCGCCAGCAAAGAGAAGACAGGGGGAGGCACAGATACGCAGTATTTT. It yields the protein CASKEKTGGGTDTQYF.